The 29 T cell receptor beta chains reported below all come from one sample, sequenced in a study of T cells in Graves' hyperthyroidism and ophthalmopathy. It was RNA transcripts that yielded the amplified TCR beta CDR3 regions. Primed by the HTBI set, a first-round RT-PCR was run on the TCR CDR3. TCRdb recomputed calls from the multiplex PCR reads with MiXCR, one row per CDR3 protein. The sample lists around 600,000 distinct CDR3 sequences; roughly 45% were seen once. The source material was peripheral blood or thyroid tissue (not recorded which). The source is an adult man with Graves' disease, either hyperthyroidism or ophthalmopathy (not recorded which).

This chain links TRBV7-9 with TRBJ2-7; the D is unclear. CDR3 length: 16 residues. Trimming took 6 bases from V and 3 from J, leaving 21 bases between them. Looked up from germline, CDR1 is SEHNR and CDR2 is FQNEAQ (reference sequence). CDR3 DNA: TGTGCCAGCAGTGAAGCTAGGACGGGCGGAAGCTACGAGCAGTACTTC. This sequence encodes CASSEARTGGSYEQYF.

This clonotype was recorded a few times. The genes are TRBV12-3 or TRBV12-4 and TRBJ1-1, with a tentative D call TRBD1 (5 bases). CDR3 size: 11 residues. Trimming removed 11 bases at V and 7 bases at J, with 14 bases between. CDR3 protein: CAVGRGLEAFF. The DNA of the CDR3 is TGTGCCGTCGGGAGGGGTCTTGAAGCTTTCTTT.

The chain joins TRBV2 to TRBJ1-2, with D possibly being TRBD1 (6 bases). This CDR3 comprises 15 residues. V lost 3 bases and J 5 bases, leaving 16 bases between the germline ends. Germline V gene lookup returns CDR1 SNHLY and CDR2 FYNNEI. The CDR3 sequence is CASSDPDRSFYGYTF. Here the CDR3 DNA reads TGTGCCAGCAGTGACCCTGACAGGAGCTTTTATGGCTACACCTTC.

The chain joins TRBV7-2 to TRBJ1-5; D is undetermined. The V and J ends lost 5 bases and 3 bases respectively, with 8 bases between them. Germline CDR1 reads SGHTA; CDR2 reads FQGNSA. The length of the CDR3 is 13 residues. In DNA, the CDR3 is TGTGCCAGCAGCATTCAGTACAATCAGCCCCAGCATTTT. It specifies CASSIQYNQPQHF.

Concerning this clonotype: With a much larger clone just one base away, this may be a read error. The genes are TRBV15 and TRBJ2-7; 10 positions match TRBD1. This CDR3 has 16 amino acids. The trim removed 5 bases at V and 2 bases at J, leaving 9 bases unmatched. Germline assignment: CDR1 LNHNV and CDR2 YYDKDF (reference sequence). CDR3 amino acids: CATSGAGTGVAYEQYF. CDR3 sequence (DNA): TGTGCCACCAGCGGTGCCGGGACAGGGGTAGCCTACGAGCAGTACTTC.

The chain recombines TRBV10-3 with TRBJ1-2; 7 positions match TRBD1. The CDR3 covers 11 residues. With 6 bases clipped from V and 13 bases from J, the junction kept 8 bases outside the gene matches. CDR1 and CDR2 (germline): ENHRY, SYGVKD. The CDR3 DNA sequence: TGTGCCATCAGCTCGGGACAGTTTCTCACCTTC. Translated: CAISSGQFLTF.

The V call is TRBV29-1, the J call TRBJ2-3; 11 bases match TRBD2. From germline, CDR1 is SQVTM and CDR2 ANQGSEA. This CDR3 spans 15 amino acids. Trimming took 6 bases from V and 2 from J; bases not matched to a gene: 7. CDR3 region: CSVLTSGVSTDTQYF. The CDR3 nucleotides are TGCAGCGTCCTGACTAGCGGGGTTTCCACAGATACGCAGTATTTT.

Comment on this clonotype: This may be a read error, as it is one base from a much larger clone. This chain connects TRBV7-8 to TRBJ1-5; D unclear. The V gene's germline CDR1 is SGHVS and CDR2 FQNEAQ. The CDR3 is 13 amino acids. This CDR3 is CVSSPVGNQPQHF. The CDR3 DNA is TGTGTCAGCAGCCCAGTGGGGAATCAGCCCCAGCATTTT. Based on the CDR3 plus reference TRBV7-8 and TRBJ1-5, the full variable domain is GAGVSQSPRYKVAKRGQDVALRCDPISGHVSLFWYQQALGQGPEFLTYFQNEAQLDKSGLPSDRFFAERPEGSVSTLKIQRTQQEDSAVYLCVSSPVGNQPQHFGDGTRLSIL.

This clonotype was seen a few times. The rearrangement uses TRBV5-5 and TRBJ1-1; perhaps TRBD1 as D (5 bases). Germline V gene lookup returns CDR1 SGHKS and CDR2 YYEKEE (reference sequence). This CDR3 comprises 13 residues. V gave up 2 bases and J gave up 3 bases, with 8 bases separating them. The chain's CDR3 is CASSFAGYTEAFF. CDR3 nucleotides: TGTGCCAGCAGCTTCGCAGGGTACACTGAAGCTTTCTTT. Supplemented by reference TRBV5-5 and TRBJ1-1, the full variable domain reads DAGVTQSPTHLIKTRGQQVTLRCSPISGHKSVSWYQQVLGQGPQFIFQYYEKEERGRGNFPDRFSARQFPNYSSELNVNALLLGDSALYLCASSFAGYTEAFFGQGTRLTVV.

This clonotype was seen many times. This chain joins TRBV7-2 and TRBJ1-2; D ambiguous. CDR3 length equals 12 residues. The germline CDR1 and CDR2 sequences are SGHTA and FQGNSA. The germline V and J ends were trimmed by 3 bases and 3 bases, with 5 bases remaining between them. DNA of the CDR3: TGTGCCAGCAGCTTCTCCCACTATGGCTACACCTTC. Protein product: CASSFSHYGYTF.

This clonotype was seen more than once but under ten times. The chain links TRBV7-9 to TRBJ2-7, with D uncertain. In germline, CDR1 is SEHNR, CDR2 FQNEAQ (reference sequence). This CDR3 has 14 amino acids. Trimming shortened V by 1 base and J by 6 bases, and 13 bases separated the two germline ends. The CDR3 DNA follows: TGTGCCAGCAGCTTAGGGATAGGGTGGGGCGAGCAGTACTTC. Translation: CASSLGIGWGEQYF.

This clonotype was seen ten or more times. V is TRBV7-2 and J is TRBJ1-1, with unresolved D. In germline, CDR1 is SGHTA, CDR2 FQGNSA. The V end was cut by 0 bases, the J end by 1 base, with 3 bases between. The CDR3 is made up of 13 amino acids. CDR3 protein: CASSLAKNTEAFF. CDR3 bases: TGTGCCAGCAGCTTAGCGAAGAACACTGAAGCTTTCTTT.

The V gene is TRBV7-2, the J gene TRBJ1-1; TRBD1 matches at 7 bases. There are 15 residues in the CDR3. CDR1 is SGHTA, CDR2 FQGNSA, per germline. V lost 1 base, J lost 3 bases, and 5 bases stayed unmatched. The DNA of the CDR3 is TGTGCCAGCAGCTTAGATCCAGGGGGGTACACTGAAGCTTTCTTT. This gives the protein CASSLDPGGYTEAFF. The full variable domain, with the rest looked up from reference TRBV7-2 and TRBJ1-1, is GAGVSQSPSNKVTEKGKDVELRCDPISGHTALYWYRQSLGQGLEFLIYFQGNSAPDKSGLPSDRFSAERTGGSVSTLTIQRTQQEDSAVYLCASSLDPGGYTEAFFGQGTRLTVV.

The V and J genes are TRBV14 and TRBJ1-3, with a possible D match to TRBD1 (5 bases). V lost 0 bases, J lost 3 bases, and 9 bases lay in between. Germline loops: CDR1 SGHDN, CDR2 FVKESK. The length of the CDR3 is 15 residues. CDR3 bases: TGTGCCAGCAGCCAAGATTTCAGGGTTGGAAACACCATATATTTT. The encoded protein is CASSQDFRVGNTIYF.

The V and J genes are TRBV4-1 and TRBJ2-5; D is unclear. CDR3 length: 14 amino acids. The germline gives CDR1 MGHRA, CDR2 YSYEKL. Between the trimmed V and J ends, which lost 1 base and 4 bases, there was a span of 10 bases. The CDR3 nucleotides read TGCGCCAGCAGCCAAGCCCCTTCGGGAGAGACCCAGTACTTC. This encodes CASSQAPSGETQYF.

The genes are TRBV7-2 and TRBJ2-7; D is uncertain. V lost 3 bases to trimming and J lost 0 bases, with 9 bases between them. Germline CDR1 reads SGHTA; CDR2 reads FQGNSA. This CDR3 has 14 residues. CDR3 residues: CASSLEINSYEQYF. CDR3 DNA: TGTGCCAGCAGCTTGGAGATCAACTCCTACGAGCAGTACTTC.

The chain is built from TRBV15 and TRBJ1-3, with a possible D match to TRBD1 (5 bases). V lost 3 bases and J 4 bases, leaving 10 bases between the germline ends. The CDR3 totals 14 residues. CDR1 LNHNV and CDR2 YYDKDF come from the germline V gene (reference sequence). CDR3 amino acids: CATSSLGTGNTIYF. In DNA, the CDR3 is TGTGCCACCAGCAGCTTAGGGACCGGAAACACCATATATTTT.

This clonotype was seen many times. This chain joins TRBV29-1 and TRBJ1-1; tentative D call: TRBD1 (6 bases). V lost 7 bases, J lost 2 bases, and 11 bases lay in between. Germline V gene lookup returns CDR1 SQVTM and CDR2 ANQGSEA. This CDR3 is 12 amino acids long. In DNA, the CDR3 is TGCAGCGCCCGGGACACAAACACTGAAGCTTTCTTT. Translating gives CSARDTNTEAFF.

Comments on this clonotype: This sequence may be a read error, since a much larger clone differs from it by one base. Lacking the conserved final phenylalanine or tryptophan, this CDR3 likely reflects a read error. The CDR3 here is CASSLSQGTSGYTS. The CDR3 DNA is TGTGCCAGCAGTTTGTCGCAGGGAACGAGTGGCTACACCTCC. The chain is built from TRBV2 and TRBJ1-2; a possible D gene is TRBD1 (5 bases). The ends were cut back, 5 bases at V and 7 bases at J, with 17 bases in the middle. CDR3 length: 14 amino acids. Germline CDR1 reads SNHLY; CDR2 reads FYNNEI.

The sample holds a few counts of this clonotype. The chain uses TRBV7-9 and TRBJ1-1, with D uncertain. The CDR3 contains 15 residues. Germline assignment: CDR1 SEHNR and CDR2 FQNEAQ (reference sequence). V was clipped by 3 bases and J by 1 base, with 12 bases between them. CDR3 residues: CASSFIERQNTEAFF. DNA of the CDR3: TGTGCCAGCAGCTTTATTGAGCGGCAGAACACTGAAGCTTTCTTT.

This chain connects TRBV2 to TRBJ2-2; 11 bases align to TRBD1. The CDR3 contains 16 residues. V was pared by 4 bases and J by 3 bases, with 4 bases of the junction left unmatched. Germline values: CDR1 SNHLY, CDR2 FYNNEI. The DNA for the CDR3 is TGTGCCAGCAGTGCAAAGGGACAGGGGGACACCGGGGAGCTGTTTTTT. Amino acid sequence: CASSAKGQGDTGELFF.

The chain uses TRBV4-2 and TRBJ1-5; D remains unclear. The ends were cut back, 2 bases at V and 6 bases at J, with 2 bases in the middle. The V gene's germline CDR1 is LGHNA and CDR2 YNFKEQ. CDR3 size: 11 residues. For the CDR3, the DNA is TGTGCCAGCAGCCAACTTCAGCCCCAGCATTTT. Protein product: CASSQLQPQHF.

At least ten counts were recorded for this clonotype. V usage is TRBV10-1 and J usage is TRBJ2-5; no definite D call. The V gene's germline CDR1 is WNHNN and CDR2 SYGVQD (reference sequence). V lost 0 bases, J lost 5 bases, and 10 bases lay in between. The CDR3 runs to 14 residues. As DNA, the CDR3 is TGCGCCAGCAGTGAGTCTACGACCTCGGAGACCCAGTACTTC. Amino acids: CASSESTTSETQYF.

With respect to this clonotype: A much larger clone differs from this one at a single base, so this may be a read error. V gene TRBV20-1 combines with J gene TRBJ1-3; 7 bases match TRBD1. Germline lookup yields CDR1 DFQATT and CDR2 SNEGSKA (reference sequence). V dropped 5 bases and J dropped 2; count of bases not matched to a gene: 6. This CDR3 is built from 14 residues. CDR3 sequence reads: CSAQTGSTGNTIYF. In nucleotides, the CDR3 is TGCAGTGCTCAGACAGGGAGCACTGGAAACACCATATATTTT.

Turning to this clonotype: This may stem from a read error, because a much larger clone lies one nucleotide away. The chain employs TRBV7-6 and TRBJ2-5; D is perhaps TRBD2 (7 bases). The CDR3 sequence is 15 residues long. Germline V gene sequence: CDR1 SGHVS, CDR2 FNYEAQ. Here the CDR3 reads CSSSLRGGALETQYF. The CDR3 coding sequence is TGTTCCAGCAGCTTGAGAGGGGGGGCTTTAGAGACCCAGTACTTC.

The chain recombines TRBV12-3 or TRBV12-4 with TRBJ1-2; 9 bases fit TRBD1. With 6 bases clipped from V and 7 bases from J, the junction kept 9 bases outside the gene matches. The CDR3 length is 14 residues. The CDR3 nucleotides are TGTGCCAGCAGGCCCGGGACAGGGTATTCTGGCTACACCTTC. Translation: CASRPGTGYSGYTF.

This clonotype was detected only once. V gene TRBV6-1 combines with J gene TRBJ1-5; D unresolved. Trimming cost V 0 bases and J 9 bases, with 12 bases left between them. This CDR3 has 14 amino acids. Germline V gene data show CDR1 as MNHNS and CDR2 as SASEGT. The CDR3 loop reads CASSEAREGGPQHF. DNA of the CDR3: TGTGCCAGCAGTGAAGCGCGGGAGGGTGGGCCCCAGCATTTT.

Notes on this clonotype: One base away lies a much larger clone, so this may be a sequencing read error. The J gene is TRBJ1-1, the V gene TRBV6-4; D uncertain. CDR3 length equals 14 residues. Trimming took 3 bases from V and 4 from J, leaving 12 bases between them. CDR1 MRHNA and CDR2 SNTAGT come from the germline V gene. The DNA for the CDR3 is TGTGCCAGCAGTGATTCAAGTGGCGGCACTGAAGCTTTCTTT. Its translation is CASSDSSGGTEAFF.

The genes are TRBV2 and TRBJ1-5; the match to TRBD1 covers 8 bases. Per the germline V gene, CDR1 is SNHLY and CDR2 is FYNNEI. V gave up 7 bases and J gave up 8 bases; unmatched junction bases: 10. This CDR3 contains 14 residues. CDR3 residues: CASTATGAREPQHF. The CDR3 region has the DNA TGTGCCAGCACCGCGACAGGGGCTAGGGAGCCCCAGCATTTT.